The T cell receptor beta chain under discussion was sequenced for a study of cytomegalovirus exposure and HLA in healthy donors. The wider study: Sequencing of about 179 million T cells in an earlier analysis found some 100 million unique TCR beta sequences. Study-wide findings and caveats: Later on, an analysis tied 18,000 or so TCR beta sequences to HLA alleles at 0.05 false discovery rate.

This PCR relied on a set of 60 Vbeta primers and 13 Jbeta primers. Profiling relied on immunoSEQ multiplex PCR, and the TCRdb table lists in-frame clones only, not all of them. This sample's clone table lists some 130,000 clones. Points on this clone: Its antigen is not identified.

CDR3 length equals 14 residues. Trimming cost V 0 bases and J 1 base, with 6 bases left between them. The germline CDR1 and CDR2 sequences are LNHDA and SQIVND (reference sequence). The chain uses TRBV19 and TRBJ1-1; D is uncertain. The sequenced sample was PBMCs. The origin of this receptor is a woman between 40 and 50 years old in good health and CMV-seronegative. The CDR3 DNA reads TGTGCCAGTAGTATAGATGTCGGGAACACTGAAGCTTTCTTT. Amino acids: CASSIDVGNTEAFF. The variable domain in full, with the rest retrieved from reference TRBV19 and TRBJ1-1, is DGGITQSPKYLFRKEGQNVTLSCEQNLNHDAMYWYRQDPGQGLRLIYYSQIVNDFQKGDIAEGYSVSREKKESFPLTVTSAQKNPTAFYLCASSIDVGNTEAFFGQGTRLTVV.